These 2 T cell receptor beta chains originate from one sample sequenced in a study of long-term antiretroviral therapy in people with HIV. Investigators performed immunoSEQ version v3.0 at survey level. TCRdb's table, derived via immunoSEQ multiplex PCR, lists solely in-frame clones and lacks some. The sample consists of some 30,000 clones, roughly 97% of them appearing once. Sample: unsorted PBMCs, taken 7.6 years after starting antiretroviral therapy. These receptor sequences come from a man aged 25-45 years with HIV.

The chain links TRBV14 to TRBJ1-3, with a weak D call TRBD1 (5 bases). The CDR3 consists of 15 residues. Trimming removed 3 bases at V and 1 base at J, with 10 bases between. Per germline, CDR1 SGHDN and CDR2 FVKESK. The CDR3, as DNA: TGTGCCAGCAGCCACAAACAGGAATCTGGAAACACCATATATTTT. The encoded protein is CASSHKQESGNTIYF.

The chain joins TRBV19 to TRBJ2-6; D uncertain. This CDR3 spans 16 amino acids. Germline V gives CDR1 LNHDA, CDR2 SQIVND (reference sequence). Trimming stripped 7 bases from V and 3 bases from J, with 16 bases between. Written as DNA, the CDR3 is TGTGCCAGTACAGATCCTGGGGTTCTTGGGGCCAACGTCCTGACTTTC. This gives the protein CASTDPGVLGANVLTF.